The present TCR beta chain was sequenced within a study of Ad26.COV2.S vaccination and SARS-CoV-2 variants. Study-wide results and caveats: Breadth of non-spike TCRs did not differ between vaccinees and placebo recipients.

CDR1 and CDR2 from the germline V gene are DFQATT and SNEGSKA (reference sequence). The CDR3 length is 11 residues. The V and J ends lost 4 bases and 11 bases respectively, with 14 bases between them. On this clone: The antigen remains undetermined.

The sample's treatment: 15 to 20 received Ad26.COV2.S at low or high dose, single or two shots; about 5 received placebo; per-sample allocation not given. Vaccine and placebo recipients were sampled on day 63 after the first injection. The repertoire was sequenced with immunoSEQ multiplex PCR; TCRdb's copy has only in-frame clones and lacks some. The sample lists fewer than 800,000 clones; about 89% were seen once. The chain uses TRBV20-1 and TRBJ1-1; D might be TRBD1 (5 bases). The sample in question was peripheral blood, obtained in a trial of Ad26.COV2.S vaccine versus placebo. This TCR was recovered from a person between 18 and 65 years old who received the Ad26.COV2.S COVID-19 vaccine or a placebo. CDR3 sequence (DNA): TGCAGTGCTATCTTCAATTGGGGGGCTTTCTTT. Translated: CSAIFNWGAFF.